This T cell receptor beta chain was captured by sequencing in a study of a mutant IDH1 vaccine in newly diagnosed glioma. Study overall: Vaccine dosing followed radiotherapy by 4-6 weeks, or accompanied temozolomide cycles. Receipt of radiotherapy, temozolomide, or both preceded the study, and most received both.

Time point noted: week 35, safety follow-up. Each dose delivered 300 ug of mutant IDH1 20-mer peptide subcutaneously with imiquimod. There were eight vaccinations for patients, given in weeks 1, 3, 5, 7, 11, 15, 19 and 23. Donors harbored newly found WHO grade 3 or 4 IDH1-mutant, ATRX-lost astrocytomas. Clones were read by immunoSEQ multiplex PCR, and TCRdb kept only the in-frame ones, dropping some. The table shows about 60,000 clones, with roughly nine tenths occurring only once. With regard to this clone: Its antigen is not identified.

This TCR came from a man between 35 and 55 years old with glioma. Material: PBMCs, obtained from a glioma patient whose treatment included an IDH1 peptide vaccine.

The CDR3 region has the DNA TGTGCCAGCAGTGAAGGACAGGGGGCCCTGCAGTTCTTT. Amino acid sequence: CASSEGQGALQFF. The chain is built from TRBV6-4 and TRBJ1-1; 11 nucleotides line up with TRBD1. V was pared by 3 bases and J by 14 bases, with 8 bases of the junction left unmatched. Germline CDR1 and CDR2: MRHNA and SNTAGT. The CDR3 spans 13 residues.